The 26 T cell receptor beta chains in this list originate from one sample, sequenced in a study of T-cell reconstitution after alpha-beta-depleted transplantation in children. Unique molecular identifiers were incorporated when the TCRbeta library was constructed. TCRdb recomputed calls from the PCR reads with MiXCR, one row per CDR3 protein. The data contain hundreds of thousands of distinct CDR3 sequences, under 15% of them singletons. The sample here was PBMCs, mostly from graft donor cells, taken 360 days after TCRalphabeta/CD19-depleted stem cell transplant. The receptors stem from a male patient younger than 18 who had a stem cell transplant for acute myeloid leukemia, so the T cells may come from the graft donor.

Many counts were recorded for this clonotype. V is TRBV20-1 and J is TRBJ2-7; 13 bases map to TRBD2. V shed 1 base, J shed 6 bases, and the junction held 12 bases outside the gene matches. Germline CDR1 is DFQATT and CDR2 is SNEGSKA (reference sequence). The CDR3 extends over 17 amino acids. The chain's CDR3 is CSARGEKGTSGDFEQYF. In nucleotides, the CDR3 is TGCAGTGCTAGAGGGGAAAAGGGGACTAGCGGGGATTTCGAGCAGTACTTC.

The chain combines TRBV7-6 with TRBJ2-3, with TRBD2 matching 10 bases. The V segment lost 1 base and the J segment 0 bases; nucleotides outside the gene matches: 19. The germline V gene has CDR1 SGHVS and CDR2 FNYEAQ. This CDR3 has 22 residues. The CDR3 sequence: CASSLVVSGLAGGDWSTDTQYF. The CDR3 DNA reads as TGTGCCAGCAGCTTAGTGGTTTCGGGGTTAGCGGGAGGCGATTGGAGCACAGATACGCAGTATTTT.

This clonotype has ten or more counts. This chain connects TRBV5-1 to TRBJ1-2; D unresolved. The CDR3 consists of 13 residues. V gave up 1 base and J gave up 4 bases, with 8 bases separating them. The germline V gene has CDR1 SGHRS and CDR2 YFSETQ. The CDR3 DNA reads TGCGCCAGCAGCTTGAACCAGGCCTATGGCTACACCTTC. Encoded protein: CASSLNQAYGYTF. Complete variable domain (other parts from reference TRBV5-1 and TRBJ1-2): KAGVTQTPRYLIKTRGQQVTLSCSPISGHRSVSWYQQTPGQGLQFLFEYFSETQRNKGNFPGRFSGRQFSNSRSEMNVSTLELGDSALYLCASSLNQAYGYTFGSGTRLTVV.

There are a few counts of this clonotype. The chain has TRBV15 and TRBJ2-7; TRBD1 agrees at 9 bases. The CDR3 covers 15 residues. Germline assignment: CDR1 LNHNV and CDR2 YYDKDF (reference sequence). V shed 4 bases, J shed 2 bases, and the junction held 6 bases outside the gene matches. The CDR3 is CATSKRDRVTYEQYF. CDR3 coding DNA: TGTGCCACCAGCAAAAGGGACAGGGTCACCTACGAGCAGTACTTC.

The CDR3 spells CASSDTSGADEQYF. The CDR3 nucleotides are TGTGCCAGCAGCGATACTAGCGGGGCCGACGAGCAGTACTTC. V usage is TRBV12-3 or TRBV12-4 and J usage is TRBJ2-7; TRBD2 aligns across 10 bases. V shed 6 bases and J 5 bases; nucleotides not matched to a gene: 7. The CDR3 has 14 amino acids.

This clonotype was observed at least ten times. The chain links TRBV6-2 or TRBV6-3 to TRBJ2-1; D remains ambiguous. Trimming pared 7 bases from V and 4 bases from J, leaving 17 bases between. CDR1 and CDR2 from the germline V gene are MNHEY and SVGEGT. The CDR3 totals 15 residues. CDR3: CASTSEDGWYNEQFF. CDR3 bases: TGTGCCAGCACCTCCGAGGACGGTTGGTACAATGAGCAGTTCTTC.

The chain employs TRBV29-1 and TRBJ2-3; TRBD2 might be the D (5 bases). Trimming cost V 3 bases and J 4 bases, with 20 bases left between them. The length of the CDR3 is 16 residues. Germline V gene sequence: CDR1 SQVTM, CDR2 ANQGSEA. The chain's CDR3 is CSVDHSSGFLPDTQYF. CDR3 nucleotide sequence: TGCAGCGTTGACCATAGTTCGGGGTTTCTTCCAGATACGCAGTATTTT.

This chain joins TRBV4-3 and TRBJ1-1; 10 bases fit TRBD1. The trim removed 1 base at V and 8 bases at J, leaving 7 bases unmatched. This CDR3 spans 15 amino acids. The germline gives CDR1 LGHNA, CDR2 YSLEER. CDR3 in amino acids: CASSQAGTGVGEAFF. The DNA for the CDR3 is TGCGCCAGCAGCCAAGCCGGGACAGGGGTTGGGGAAGCTTTCTTT.

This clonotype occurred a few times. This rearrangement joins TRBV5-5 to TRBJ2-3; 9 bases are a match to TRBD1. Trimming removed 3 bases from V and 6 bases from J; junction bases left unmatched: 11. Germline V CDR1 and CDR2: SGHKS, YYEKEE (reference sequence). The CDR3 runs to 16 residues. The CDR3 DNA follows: TGTGCCAGCAGCTCCTTTGGAGGAGGGACAGGGGATACGCAGTATTTT. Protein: CASSSFGGGTGDTQYF.

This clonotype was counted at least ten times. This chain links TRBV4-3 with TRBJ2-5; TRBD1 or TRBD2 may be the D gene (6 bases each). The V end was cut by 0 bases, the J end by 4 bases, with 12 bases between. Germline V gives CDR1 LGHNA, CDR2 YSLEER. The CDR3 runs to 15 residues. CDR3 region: CASSQDTGARETQYF. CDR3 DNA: TGCGCCAGCAGCCAAGATACGGGGGCGCGAGAGACCCAGTACTTC.

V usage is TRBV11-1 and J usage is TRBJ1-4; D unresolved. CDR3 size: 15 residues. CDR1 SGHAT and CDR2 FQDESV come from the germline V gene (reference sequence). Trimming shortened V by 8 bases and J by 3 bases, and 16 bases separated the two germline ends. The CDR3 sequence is CASAAGSASNEKLFF. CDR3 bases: TGTGCCAGCGCGGCGGGGTCGGCATCTAATGAAAAACTGTTTTTT.

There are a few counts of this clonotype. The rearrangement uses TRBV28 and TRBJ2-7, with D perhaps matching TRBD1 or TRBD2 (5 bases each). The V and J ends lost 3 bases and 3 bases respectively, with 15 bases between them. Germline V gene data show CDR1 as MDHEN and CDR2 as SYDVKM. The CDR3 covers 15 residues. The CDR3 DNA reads TGTGCCAGCAGTTTCTTCAGGGACCCACTCTACGAGCAGTACTTC. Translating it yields CASSFFRDPLYEQYF. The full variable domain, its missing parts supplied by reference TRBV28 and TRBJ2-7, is DVKVTQSSRYLVKRTGEKVFLECVQDMDHENMFWYRQDPGLGLRLIYFSYDVKMKEKGDIPEGYSVSREKKERFSLILESASTNQTSMYLCASSFFRDPLYEQYFGPGTRLTVT.

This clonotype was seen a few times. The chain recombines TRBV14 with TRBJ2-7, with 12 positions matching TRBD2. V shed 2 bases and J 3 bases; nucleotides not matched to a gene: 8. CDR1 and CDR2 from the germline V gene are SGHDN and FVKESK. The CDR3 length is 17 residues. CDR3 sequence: CASSQSLAGGPYYEQYF. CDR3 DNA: TGTGCCAGCAGCCAATCACTAGCGGGAGGCCCGTACTACGAGCAGTACTTC.

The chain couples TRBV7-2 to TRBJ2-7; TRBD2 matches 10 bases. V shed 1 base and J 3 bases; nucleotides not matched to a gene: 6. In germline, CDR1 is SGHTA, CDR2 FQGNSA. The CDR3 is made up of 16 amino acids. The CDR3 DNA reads TGTGCCAGCAGCTTAGGTGGGACTAGCGTTATCTACGAGCAGTACTTC. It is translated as CASSLGGTSVIYEQYF. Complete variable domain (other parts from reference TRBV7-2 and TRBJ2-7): GAGVSQSPSNKVTEKGKDVELRCDPISGHTALYWYRQSLGQGLEFLIYFQGNSAPDKSGLPSDRFSAERTGGSVSTLTIQRTQQEDSAVYLCASSLGGTSVIYEQYFGPGTRLTVT.

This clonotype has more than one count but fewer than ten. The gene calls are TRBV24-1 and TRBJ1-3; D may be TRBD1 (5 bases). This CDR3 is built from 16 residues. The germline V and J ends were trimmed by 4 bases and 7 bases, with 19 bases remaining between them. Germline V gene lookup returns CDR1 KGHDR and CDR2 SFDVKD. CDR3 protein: CATSDPSGGKANTIYF. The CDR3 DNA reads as TGTGCCACCAGTGACCCAAGTGGGGGGAAGGCGAACACCATATATTTT.

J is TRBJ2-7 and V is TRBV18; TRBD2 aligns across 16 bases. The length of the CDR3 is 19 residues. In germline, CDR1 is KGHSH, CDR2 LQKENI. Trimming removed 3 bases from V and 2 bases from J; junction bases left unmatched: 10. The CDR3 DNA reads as TGTGCCAGCTCACCGATTCCGGGACTAGCGGGAGGGTCAGCCTACGAGCAGTACTTC. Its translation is CASSPIPGLAGGSAYEQYF.

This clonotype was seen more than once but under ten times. CDR3 sequence reads: CSHPGDANTGELFF. CDR3 DNA sequence: TGCAGCCACCCAGGCGACGCGAACACCGGGGAGCTGTTTTTT. The chain employs TRBV29-1 and TRBJ2-2; D ambiguous. Trimming stripped 8 bases from V and 0 bases from J, with 13 bases between. Germline loops: CDR1 SQVTM, CDR2 ANQGSEA. The CDR3 contains 14 residues.

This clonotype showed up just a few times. CDR3 region: CASRHGRRMNTEAFF. CDR3 DNA: TGTGCCAGCAGGCACGGCAGGAGAATGAACACTGAAGCTTTCTTT. The V and J genes are TRBV12-3 or TRBV12-4 and TRBJ1-1; D not certain. The CDR3 has 15 amino acids. Trimming cost V 6 bases and J 0 bases, with 14 bases left between them.

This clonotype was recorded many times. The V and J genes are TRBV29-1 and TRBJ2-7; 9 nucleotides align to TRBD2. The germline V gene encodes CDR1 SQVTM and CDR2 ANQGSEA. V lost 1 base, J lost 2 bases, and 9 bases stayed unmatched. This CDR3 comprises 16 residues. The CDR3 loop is CSVEGATLAGPYEQYF. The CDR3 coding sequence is TGCAGCGTTGAAGGGGCGACCCTAGCGGGACCCTACGAGCAGTACTTC.

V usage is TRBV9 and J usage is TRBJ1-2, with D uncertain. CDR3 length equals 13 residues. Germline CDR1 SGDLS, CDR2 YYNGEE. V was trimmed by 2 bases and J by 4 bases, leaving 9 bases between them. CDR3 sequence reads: CASSVAPGYGYTF. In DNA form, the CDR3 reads TGTGCCAGCAGCGTGGCCCCGGGCTATGGCTACACCTTC.

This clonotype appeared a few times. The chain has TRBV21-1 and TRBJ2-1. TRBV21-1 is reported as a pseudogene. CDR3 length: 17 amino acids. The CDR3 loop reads CASSKGAVPSSYNEQFF. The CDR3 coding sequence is TGTGCCAGCAGCAAAGGGGCAGTTCCGAGCTCCTACAATGAGCAGTTCTTC.

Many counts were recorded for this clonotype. CDR3 region: CSAVLREDTQYF. The CDR3 DNA is TGCAGTGCGGTCCTCCGGGAGGATACGCAGTATTTT. The J gene is TRBJ2-3, the V gene TRBV20-1; a possible D gene is TRBD2 (6 bases). This CDR3 is 12 amino acids long. The V end was cut by 6 bases, the J end by 6 bases, with 13 bases between. Germline CDR1 DFQATT, CDR2 SNEGSKA (reference sequence).

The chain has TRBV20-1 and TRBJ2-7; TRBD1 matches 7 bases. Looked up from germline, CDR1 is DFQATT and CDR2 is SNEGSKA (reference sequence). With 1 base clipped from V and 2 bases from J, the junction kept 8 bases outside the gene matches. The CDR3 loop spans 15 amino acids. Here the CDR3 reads CSARAGDSLAYEQYF. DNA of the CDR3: TGCAGTGCTAGAGCCGGGGACAGCCTCGCCTACGAGCAGTACTTC.

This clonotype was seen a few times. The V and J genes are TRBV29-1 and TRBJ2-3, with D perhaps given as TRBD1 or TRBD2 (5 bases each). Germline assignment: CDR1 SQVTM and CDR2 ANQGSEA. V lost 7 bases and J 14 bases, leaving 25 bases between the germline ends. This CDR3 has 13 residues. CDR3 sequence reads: CSAGRGQATIPYF. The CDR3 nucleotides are TGCAGCGCCGGACGGGGCCAAGCGACTATACCGTATTTT.

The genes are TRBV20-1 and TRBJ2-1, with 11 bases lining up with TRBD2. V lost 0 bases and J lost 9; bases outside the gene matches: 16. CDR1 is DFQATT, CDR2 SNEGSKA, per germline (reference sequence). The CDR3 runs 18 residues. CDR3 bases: TGCAGTGCTAGAGATACTAGCGGGAGATCAGTGGCCGGGGGTGAGCAGTTCTTC. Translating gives CSARDTSGRSVAGGEQFF.

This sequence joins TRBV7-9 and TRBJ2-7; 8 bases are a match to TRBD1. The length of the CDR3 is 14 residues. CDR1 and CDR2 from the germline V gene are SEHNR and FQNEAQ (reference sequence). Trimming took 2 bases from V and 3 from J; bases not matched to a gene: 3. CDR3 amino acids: CASSLMDRVYEQYF. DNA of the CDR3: TGTGCCAGCAGCTTAATGGACAGGGTCTACGAGCAGTACTTC.